This is a list of T cell receptor beta chains from one sample in a study of shared clonotypes between healthy human individuals. Here immunoSEQ multiplex PCR was the method, and the copy in TCRdb shows in-frame clones only, minus some. The sample holds some 2,000,000 clones, roughly 94% seen once. The sample comprised naive CD4+ T cells sorted from blood. These receptors came from a man younger than 35 in good health. Each CDR3 is given with its conserved first and last residue. Each record gives: clone size, D gene, V gene, J gene, CDR3 protein, CDR3 DNA. A D gene is named only where the DNA matches it firmly. For some rows the clone size is stated as once, few or many, or as a class when expanded; others skip it.

>.|.|TRBV6-1|TRBJ1-2
CASSERLSGTPRKGYGYTF
TGTGCCAGCAGTGAAAGGTTGTCGGGGACACCTCGGAAGGGCTATGGCTACACCTTC
>few|.|TRBV30|TRBJ1-2
CACSSLHRYGYTF
TGTGCCTGCAGCTCCCTCCACAGATATGGCTACACCTTC
>.|TRBD1|TRBV2|TRBJ1-4
CASSTTGTELFF
TGTGCCAGCAGTACAACCGGGACAGAACTGTTTTTT
>.|TRBD1|TRBV19|TRBJ1-5
CASRELGTANQPQHF
TGTGCCAGTAGAGAGCTTGGGACAGCCAATCAGCCCCAGCATTTT
>.|TRBD2|TRBV28|TRBJ2-7
CASTPGGAYEQYF
TGTGCCAGCACCCCGGGGGGAGCTTACGAGCAGTACTTC
>once|.|TRBV21-1|TRBJ2-7
CASSKNRGGYEQYF
TGTGCCAGCAGCAAAAACAGGGGGGGTTACGAGCAGTACTTC
>.|TRBD2|TRBV5-1|TRBJ2-7
CASSELSGSFSEQYF
TGCGCCAGCAGCGAACTTAGCGGGAGTTTCTCCGAGCAGTACTTC
>.|.|TRBV7-2|TRBJ2-5
CASSLAGANQETQYF
TGTGCCAGCAGCTTAGCGGGGGCCAACCAAGAGACCCAGTACTTC
>.|TRBD1|TRBV6-4|TRBJ2-2
CASSDSGTGYTGELFF
TGTGCCAGCAGTGACTCGGGGACAGGGTACACCGGGGAGCTGTTTTTT
>once|.|TRBV7-2|TRBJ2-7
CASRDPGTAEQYF
TGTGCCAGCAGAGATCCCGGGACGGCAGAGCAGTACTTC
>.|.|TRBV2|TRBJ2-5
CASSLAGQQWETQYF
TGTGCCAGCAGTCTGGCGGGCCAGCAGTGGGAGACCCAGTACTTC
>once|.|TRBV30|TRBJ1-4
CAWSAGGATNEKLFF
TGTGCCTGGAGCGCGGGCGGGGCAACTAATGAAAAACTGTTTTTT
>.|TRBD2|TRBV5-4|TRBJ2-7
CASSPGRGYEQYF
TGTGCCAGCAGCCCAGGGAGGGGTTACGAGCAGTACTTC
>.|.|TRBV5-1|TRBJ2-1
CASSLAFNEQFF
TGCGCCAGCAGCTTGGCCTTTAATGAGCAGTTCTTC
>.|.|TRBV18|TRBJ2-5
CASSHDSSLETQYF
TGTGCCAGCTCACACGACAGCAGTTTGGAGACCCAGTACTTC
>.|.|TRBV5-8|TRBJ2-5
CASPGRHF
TGTGCCAGTCCGGGACGACACTTC
>.|TRBD1|TRBV7-2|TRBJ1-2
CASSLDGTGVGYTF
TGTGCCAGCAGCTTAGATGGGACAGGGGTCGGCTACACCTTC
>.|.|TRBV10-2|TRBJ2-7
CASSAPRTSTYEQYF
TGCGCCAGCAGTGCCCCCAGGACATCTACGTACGAGCAGTACTTC
>.|.|TRBV6-1|TRBJ2-3
CASSERGQDTQYF
TGTGCCAGCAGTGAGAGAGGACAGGATACGCAGTATTTT
>.|.|TRBV7-2|TRBJ2-7
CASSLGRGRVYEQYF
TGTGCCAGCAGCTTAGGTCGGGGCAGGGTCTACGAGCAGTACTTC
>.|.|TRBV2|TRBJ1-1
CASTTFTEAFF
TGTGCCAGCACGACGTTCACTGAAGCTTTCTTT
>.|TRBD2|TRBV6-6|TRBJ2-7
CASSWILAGDSYEQYF
TGTGCCAGCAGTTGGATTCTAGCGGGAGACTCCTACGAGCAGTACTTC
>.|.|TRBV28|TRBJ1-5
CASSFEDRDYQPQHF
TGTGCCAGCAGTTTCGAGGACAGAGATTATCAGCCCCAGCATTTT
>.|.|TRBV6-5|TRBJ2-3
CASSLRGLGTDTQYF
TGTGCCAGCAGTCTACGGGGGCTCGGCACAGATACGCAGTATTTT
>.|.|TRBV7-2|TRBJ2-5
CASSFWGLQETQYF
TGTGCCAGCAGCTTCTGGGGGCTACAAGAGACCCAGTACTTC
>.|.|TRBV19|TRBJ1-5
CASSPRPTQTNQPQHF
TGTGCCAGTAGTCCCAGGCCGACCCAGACGAATCAGCCCCAGCATTTT
>.|TRBD1|TRBV27|TRBJ1-6
CASSLSRGTVNNSPLHF
TGTGCCAGCAGTTTATCGAGGGGGACAGTCAATAATTCACCCCTCCACTTT
>many|.|TRBV7-9|TRBJ2-7
CASSRGYEQYF
TGTGCCAGCAGCCGCGGCTACGAGCAGTACTTC
>.|TRBD1|TRBV29-1|TRBJ2-5
CSVDRAETQYF
TGCAGCGTGGACAGGGCCGAGACCCAGTACTTC
>few|.|TRBV4-1|TRBJ1-5
CASSPQGNQPQHF
TGCGCCAGCAGCCCACAGGGAAATCAGCCCCAGCATTTT
>once|.|TRBV5-1|TRBJ2-5
CASSPPAQETQYF
TGCGCCAGCAGCCCCCCGGCCCAAGAGACCCAGTACTTC
>.|.|TRBV25-1|TRBJ2-7
CASSVRGPAVYEQYF
TGTGCCAGCAGCGTCAGGGGCCCGGCGGTCTACGAGCAGTACTTC
>.|TRBD1|TRBV5-1|TRBJ2-5
CASSVGQGSQETQYF
TGCGCCAGCAGTGTGGGACAGGGGAGCCAAGAGACCCAGTACTTC
>.|TRBD1|TRBV2|TRBJ1-2
CASSEVGQGALRYTF
TGTGCCAGCAGTGAAGTGGGACAGGGGGCCCTTCGCTACACCTTC
>.|TRBD2|TRBV9|TRBJ2-7
CASSVQSGSSYEQYF
TGTGCCAGCAGCGTCCAGAGCGGGAGCTCCTACGAGCAGTACTTC
>.|.|TRBV29-1|TRBJ2-5
CSVVNQETQYF
TGCAGCGTTGTAAATCAAGAGACCCAGTACTTC
>.|.|TRBV6-1|TRBJ2-1
CASSDWARLRAYNEQFF
TGTGCCAGCAGTGATTGGGCGCGGCTCAGGGCCTACAATGAGCAGTTCTTC
>.|.|TRBV5-1|TRBJ2-5
CASSLVGNRETQYF
TGCGCCAGCAGTCTGGTGGGGAATCGTGAGACCCAGTACTTC
>.|.|TRBV7-9|TRBJ2-7
CASSLASFSYEQYF
TGTGCCAGCAGCTTAGCAAGCTTCTCCTACGAGCAGTACTTC
>.|.|TRBV6-1|TRBJ2-1
CASMGWPSYNEQFF
TGTGCCAGCATGGGCTGGCCCTCCTACAATGAGCAGTTCTTC
>.|.|TRBV7-3|TRBJ2-2
CASSLSRTGELFF
TGTGCCAGCAGCTTAAGCCGCACCGGGGAGCTGTTTTTT